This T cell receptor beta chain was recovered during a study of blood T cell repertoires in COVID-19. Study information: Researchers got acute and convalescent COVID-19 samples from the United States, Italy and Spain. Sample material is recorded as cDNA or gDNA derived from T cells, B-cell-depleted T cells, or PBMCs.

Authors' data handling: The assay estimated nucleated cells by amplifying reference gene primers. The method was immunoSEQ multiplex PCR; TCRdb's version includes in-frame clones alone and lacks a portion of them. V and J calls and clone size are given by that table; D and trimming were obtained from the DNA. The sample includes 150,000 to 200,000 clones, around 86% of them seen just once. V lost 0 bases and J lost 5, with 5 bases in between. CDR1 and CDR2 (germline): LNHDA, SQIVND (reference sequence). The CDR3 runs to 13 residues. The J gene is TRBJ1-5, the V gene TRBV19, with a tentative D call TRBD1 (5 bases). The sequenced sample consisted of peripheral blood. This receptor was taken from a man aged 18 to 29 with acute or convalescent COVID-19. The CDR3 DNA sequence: TGTGCCAGTAGTATAGACAGGGATCAGCCCCAGCATTTT. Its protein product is CASSIDRDQPQHF.